The clone carrying this TCR beta chain has only a few counts. What it recognizes is unknown. This record belongs to a study of T cell repertoires in cytomegalovirus infection. Findings and caveats of the study: Ex vivo, HLA-C-restricted CMV-specific TCR beta clonotypes prevailed over the rest of the response.

Germline V lookup: CDR1 SQVTM, CDR2 ANQGSEA. V lost 4 bases and J 2 bases, leaving 8 bases between the germline ends. The CDR3 totals 12 residues. Via MiXCR, TCRdb re-called the reads, giving one row per CDR3 protein. The sample contains approximately 310,000 distinct CDR3 sequences, roughly 25% of which appear only once. The receptor comes from a human donor in good health (CMV status not recorded). Some clones in this sample may be carry-over from other donors' samples. V and J are TRBV29-1 and TRBJ2-5, with TRBD1 as a possible D gene (5 bases). Sequencing used cultured PBMCs, obtained from culture after CMV antigen stimulation. CDR3 DNA sequence: TGCAGCGTTGGACAGTTACAAGAGACCCAGTACTTC. It yields the protein CSVGQLQETQYF.